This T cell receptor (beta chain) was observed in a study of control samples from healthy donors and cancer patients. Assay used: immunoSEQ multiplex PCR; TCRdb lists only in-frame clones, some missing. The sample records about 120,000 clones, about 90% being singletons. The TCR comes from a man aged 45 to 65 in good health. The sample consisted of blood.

This CDR3 is CASSWGLADEQFF. The CDR3 coding sequence is TGCGCCAGCAGCTGGGGACTAGCGGACGAGCAGTTCTTC. This sequence joins TRBV5-1 and TRBJ2-1; the match to TRBD2 covers 11 bases. V was pared by 3 bases and J by 10 bases, with 3 bases of the junction left unmatched. This CDR3 region has 13 residues. From germline, CDR1 is SGHRS and CDR2 YFSETQ. The full variable domain, rest sourced from reference TRBV5-1 and TRBJ2-1, is KAGVTQTPRYLIKTRGQQVTLSCSPISGHRSVSWYQQTPGQGLQFLFEYFSETQRNKGNFPGRFSGRQFSNSRSEMNVSTLELGDSALYLCASSWGLADEQFFGPGTRLTVL.